This T cell receptor beta chain was obtained from a study of blood T cell repertoires in COVID-19. Study-wide background: PBMCs, B-cell-depleted T cells, or T cells were the source of the cDNA or gDNA that made up the material.

Clones were sequenced by immunoSEQ multiplex PCR, and TCRdb holds only the in-frame ones, with some missing. This sample has 150,000 or so clones, with roughly 83% found just once. Trimming took off 6 bases at V and 1 base at J, with 12 bases between the two ends. CDR1 and CDR2 (germline): LNHDA, SQIVND (reference sequence). This CDR3 is 14 amino acids long. This clone was seen just once. This chain joins TRBV19 and TRBJ1-1; D unresolved. The TCR comes from a man between 65 and 80 years old who had been exposed to COVID-19. The sequencing input was PBMCs or T cells enriched from blood (not recorded which). The CDR3 is CASRTTRGNTEAFF. For the CDR3, the DNA is TGTGCCAGTAGGACGACCCGGGGGAACACTGAAGCTTTCTTT.